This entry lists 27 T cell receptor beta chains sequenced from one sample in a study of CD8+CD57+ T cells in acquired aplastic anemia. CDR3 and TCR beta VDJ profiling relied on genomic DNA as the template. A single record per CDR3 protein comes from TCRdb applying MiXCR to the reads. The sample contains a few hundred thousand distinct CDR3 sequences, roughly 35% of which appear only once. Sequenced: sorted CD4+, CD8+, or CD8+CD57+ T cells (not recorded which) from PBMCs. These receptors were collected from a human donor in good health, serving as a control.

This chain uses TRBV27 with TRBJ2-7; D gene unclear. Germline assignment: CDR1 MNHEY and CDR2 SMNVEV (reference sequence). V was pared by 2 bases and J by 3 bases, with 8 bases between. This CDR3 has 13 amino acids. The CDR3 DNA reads TGTGCCAGCAGTTTAAGCCCGCGCTACGAGCAGTACTTC. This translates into CASSLSPRYEQYF.

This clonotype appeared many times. The CDR3 DNA reads TGTGCCAGCAGCTTAGCCGTCGGGGTGACAGGCCTGTGGGGCTACACCTTC. It encodes CASSLAVGVTGLWGYTF. This chain uses TRBV7-2 with TRBJ1-2, with D perhaps matching TRBD1 (6 bases). V dropped 0 bases and J dropped 8 bases, with 22 bases sitting between them. Germline values: CDR1 SGHTA, CDR2 FQGNSA. This CDR3 has 17 residues.

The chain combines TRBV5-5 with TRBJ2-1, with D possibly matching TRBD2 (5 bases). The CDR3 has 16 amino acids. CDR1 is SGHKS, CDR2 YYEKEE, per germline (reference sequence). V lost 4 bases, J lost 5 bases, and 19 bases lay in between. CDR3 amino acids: CASSIPIRGSHNEQFF. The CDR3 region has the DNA TGTGCCAGCAGCATACCAATCAGAGGGAGCCACAATGAGCAGTTCTTC.

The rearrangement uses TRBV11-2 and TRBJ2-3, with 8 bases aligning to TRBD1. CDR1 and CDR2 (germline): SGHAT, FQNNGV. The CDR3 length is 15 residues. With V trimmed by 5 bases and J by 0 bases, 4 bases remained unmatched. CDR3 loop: CASSPGQASTDTQYF. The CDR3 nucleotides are TGTGCCAGCAGCCCGGGACAGGCTAGCACAGATACGCAGTATTTT.

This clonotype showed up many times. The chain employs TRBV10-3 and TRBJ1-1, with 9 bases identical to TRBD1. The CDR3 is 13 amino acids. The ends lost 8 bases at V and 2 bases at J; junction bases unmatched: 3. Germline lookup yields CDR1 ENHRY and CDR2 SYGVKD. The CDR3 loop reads CAILGQGNTEAFF. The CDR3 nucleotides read TGTGCCATCCTGGGACAGGGAAACACTGAAGCTTTCTTT.

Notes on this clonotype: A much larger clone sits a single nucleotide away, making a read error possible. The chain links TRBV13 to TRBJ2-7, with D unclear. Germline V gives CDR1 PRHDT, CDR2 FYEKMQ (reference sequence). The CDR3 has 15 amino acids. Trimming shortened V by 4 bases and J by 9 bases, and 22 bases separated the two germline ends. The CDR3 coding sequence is TGTGCCAGCAGCTGGACGATCACCCGAGCAGGCGGGCAGTACTTC. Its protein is CASSWTITRAGGQYF.

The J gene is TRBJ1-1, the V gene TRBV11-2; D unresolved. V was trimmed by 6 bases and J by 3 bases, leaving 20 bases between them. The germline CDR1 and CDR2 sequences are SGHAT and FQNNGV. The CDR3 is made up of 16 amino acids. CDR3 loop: CASRSLGRASDTEAFF. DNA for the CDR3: TGTGCCAGCAGGAGCTTAGGTCGGGCGTCGGACACTGAAGCTTTCTTT.

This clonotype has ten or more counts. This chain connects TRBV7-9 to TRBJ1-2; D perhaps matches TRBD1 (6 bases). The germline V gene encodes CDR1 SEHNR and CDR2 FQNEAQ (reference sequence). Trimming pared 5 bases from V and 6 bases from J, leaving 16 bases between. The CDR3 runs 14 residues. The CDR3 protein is CASSITGSVDGYTF. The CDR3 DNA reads TGTGCCAGCAGCATTACAGGGAGCGTGGATGGCTACACCTTC. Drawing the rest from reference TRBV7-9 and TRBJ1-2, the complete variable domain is DTGVSQNPRHKITKRGQNVTFRCDPISEHNRLYWYRQTLGQGPEFLTYFQNEAQLEKSRLLSDRFSAERPKGSFSTLEIQRTEQGDSAMYLCASSITGSVDGYTFGSGTRLTVV.

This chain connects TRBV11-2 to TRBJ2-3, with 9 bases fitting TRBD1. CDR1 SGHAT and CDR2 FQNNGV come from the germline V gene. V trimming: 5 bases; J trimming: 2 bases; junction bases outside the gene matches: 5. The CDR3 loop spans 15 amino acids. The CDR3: CASSPDRGTTDTQYF. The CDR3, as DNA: TGTGCCAGCAGCCCGGACAGGGGAACCACAGATACGCAGTATTTT.

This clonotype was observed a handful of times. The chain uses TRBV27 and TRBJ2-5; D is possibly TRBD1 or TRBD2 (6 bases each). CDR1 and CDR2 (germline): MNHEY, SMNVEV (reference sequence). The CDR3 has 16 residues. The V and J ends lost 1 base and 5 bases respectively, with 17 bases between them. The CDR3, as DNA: TGTGCCAGCAGTTTATGGGGCGGGGAAAGGGGGGAGACCCAGTACTTC. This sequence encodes CASSLWGGERGETQYF.

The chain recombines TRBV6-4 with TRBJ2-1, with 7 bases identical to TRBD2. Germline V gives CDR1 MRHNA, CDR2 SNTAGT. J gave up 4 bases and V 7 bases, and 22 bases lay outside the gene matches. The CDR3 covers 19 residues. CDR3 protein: CASKVTSITLDRRYNEQFF. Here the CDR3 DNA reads TGTGCCAGCAAGGTGACTAGCATCACCCTCGACCGACGATACAATGAGCAGTTCTTC.

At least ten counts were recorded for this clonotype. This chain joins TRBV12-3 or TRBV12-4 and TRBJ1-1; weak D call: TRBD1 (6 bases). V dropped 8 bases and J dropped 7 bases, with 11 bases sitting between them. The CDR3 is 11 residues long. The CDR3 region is CASCTRGEAFF. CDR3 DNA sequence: TGTGCCAGCTGCACCAGGGGTGAAGCTTTCTTT.

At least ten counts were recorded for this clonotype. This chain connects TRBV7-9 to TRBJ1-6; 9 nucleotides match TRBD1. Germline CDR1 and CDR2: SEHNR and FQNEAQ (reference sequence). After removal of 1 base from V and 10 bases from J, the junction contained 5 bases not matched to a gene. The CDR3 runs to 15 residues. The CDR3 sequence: CASSLGTGAWSPLHF. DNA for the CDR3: TGTGCCAGCAGCTTAGGGACAGGGGCTTGGTCACCCCTCCACTTT.

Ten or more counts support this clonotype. Here the CDR3 reads CSAAQRTGTPYEQYF. CDR3 sequence (DNA): TGCAGTGCTGCCCAAAGGACAGGGACCCCCTACGAGCAGTACTTC. V usage is TRBV20-1 and J usage is TRBJ2-7; 8 bases map to TRBD1. The CDR3 is 15 residues long. J gave up 2 bases and V 5 bases, and 11 bases lay outside the gene matches. The V gene's germline CDR1 is DFQATT and CDR2 SNEGSKA (reference sequence).

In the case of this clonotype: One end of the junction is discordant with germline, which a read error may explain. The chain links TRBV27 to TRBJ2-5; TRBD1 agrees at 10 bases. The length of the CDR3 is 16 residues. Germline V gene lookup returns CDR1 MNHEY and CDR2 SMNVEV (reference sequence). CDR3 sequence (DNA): TGTGCCAGCAGTGTATCGGGGACAGGGGACCAAGAGACCCAGTACTTC. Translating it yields CASSVSGTGDQETQYF.

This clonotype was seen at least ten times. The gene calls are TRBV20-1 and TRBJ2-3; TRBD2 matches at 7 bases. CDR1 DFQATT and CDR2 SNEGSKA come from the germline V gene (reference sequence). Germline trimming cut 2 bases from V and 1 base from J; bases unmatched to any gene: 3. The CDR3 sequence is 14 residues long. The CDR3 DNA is TGCAGTGCTAGAAAGCTAGCGGGCACAGATACGCAGTATTTT. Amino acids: CSARKLAGTDTQYF.

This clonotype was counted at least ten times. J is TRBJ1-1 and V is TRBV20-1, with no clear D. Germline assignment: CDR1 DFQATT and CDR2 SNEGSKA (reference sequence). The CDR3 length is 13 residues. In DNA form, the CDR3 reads TGCAGCGCAGCCCTGGCAGGGAACACTGAAGCTTTCTTT. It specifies CSAALAGNTEAFF.

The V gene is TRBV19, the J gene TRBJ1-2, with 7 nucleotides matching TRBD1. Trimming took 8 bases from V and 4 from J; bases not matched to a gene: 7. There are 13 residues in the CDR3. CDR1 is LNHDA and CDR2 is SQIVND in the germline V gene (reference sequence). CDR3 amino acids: CASRYDRAYGYTF. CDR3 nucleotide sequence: TGTGCCAGTCGCTATGACAGGGCCTATGGCTACACCTTC.

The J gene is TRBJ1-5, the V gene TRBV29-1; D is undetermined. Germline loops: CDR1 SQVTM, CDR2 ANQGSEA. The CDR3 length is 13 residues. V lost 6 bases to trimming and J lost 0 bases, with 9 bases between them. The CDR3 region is CSVQVNSNQPQHF. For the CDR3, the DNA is TGCAGCGTCCAGGTCAATAGCAATCAGCCCCAGCATTTT.

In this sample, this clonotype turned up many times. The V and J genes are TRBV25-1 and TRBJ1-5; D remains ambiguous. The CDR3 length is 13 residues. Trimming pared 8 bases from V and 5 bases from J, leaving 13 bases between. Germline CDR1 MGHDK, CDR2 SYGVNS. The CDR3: CASSPGVDQPQHF. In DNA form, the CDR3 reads TGTGCCAGCTCCCCCGGGGTGGATCAGCCCCAGCATTTT.

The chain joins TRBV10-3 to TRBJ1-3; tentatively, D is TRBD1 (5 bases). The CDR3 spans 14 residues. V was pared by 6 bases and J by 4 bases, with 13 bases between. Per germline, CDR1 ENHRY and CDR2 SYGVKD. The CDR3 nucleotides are TGTGCCATCAGCGTTACAGGCTCAGGAAACACCATATATTTT. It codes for CAISVTGSGNTIYF.

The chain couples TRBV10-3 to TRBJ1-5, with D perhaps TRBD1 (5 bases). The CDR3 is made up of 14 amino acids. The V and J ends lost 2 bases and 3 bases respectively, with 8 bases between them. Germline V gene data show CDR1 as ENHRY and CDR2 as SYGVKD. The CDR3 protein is CAISERTLNQPQHF. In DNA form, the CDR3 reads TGTGCCATCAGTGAGCGGACACTCAATCAGCCCCAGCATTTT.

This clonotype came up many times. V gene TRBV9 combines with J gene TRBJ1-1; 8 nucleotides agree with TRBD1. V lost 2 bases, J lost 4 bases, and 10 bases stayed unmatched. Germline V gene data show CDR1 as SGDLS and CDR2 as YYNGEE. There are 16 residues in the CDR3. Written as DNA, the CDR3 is TGTGCCAGCAGCGTCGGACAGGGCACGGGTAGCACTGAAGCTTTCTTT. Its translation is CASSVGQGTGSTEAFF.

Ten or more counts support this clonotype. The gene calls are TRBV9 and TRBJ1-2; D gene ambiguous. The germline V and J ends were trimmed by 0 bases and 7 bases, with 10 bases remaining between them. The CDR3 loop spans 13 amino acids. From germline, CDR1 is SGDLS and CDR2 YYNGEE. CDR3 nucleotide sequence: TGTGCCAGCAGCGTAGAACCCGGGGTTGGCTACACCTTC. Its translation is CASSVEPGVGYTF.

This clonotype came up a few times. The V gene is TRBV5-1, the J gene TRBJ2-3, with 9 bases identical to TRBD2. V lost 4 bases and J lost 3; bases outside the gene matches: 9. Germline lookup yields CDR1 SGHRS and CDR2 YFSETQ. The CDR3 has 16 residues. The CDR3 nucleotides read TGCGCCAGCAGCCCGGGGACTAGCCTAAGTACAGATACGCAGTATTTT. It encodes CASSPGTSLSTDTQYF.

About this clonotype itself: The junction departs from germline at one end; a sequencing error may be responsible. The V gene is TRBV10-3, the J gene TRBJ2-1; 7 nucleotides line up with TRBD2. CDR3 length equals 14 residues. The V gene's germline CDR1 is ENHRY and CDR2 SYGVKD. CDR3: CAISAPGGCNERFF. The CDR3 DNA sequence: TGTGCCATCAGTGCGCCGGGAGGCTGCAATGAGCGGTTCTTC.

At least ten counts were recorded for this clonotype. For the CDR3, the DNA is TGCAGCGTTGTTCCCCCCGATACGCAGTATTTT. It translates to CSVVPPDTQYF. The chain combines TRBV29-1 with TRBJ2-3; D is ambiguous. The germline V and J ends were trimmed by 4 bases and 6 bases, with 8 bases remaining between them. Germline assignment: CDR1 SQVTM and CDR2 ANQGSEA. CDR3 length: 11 residues.